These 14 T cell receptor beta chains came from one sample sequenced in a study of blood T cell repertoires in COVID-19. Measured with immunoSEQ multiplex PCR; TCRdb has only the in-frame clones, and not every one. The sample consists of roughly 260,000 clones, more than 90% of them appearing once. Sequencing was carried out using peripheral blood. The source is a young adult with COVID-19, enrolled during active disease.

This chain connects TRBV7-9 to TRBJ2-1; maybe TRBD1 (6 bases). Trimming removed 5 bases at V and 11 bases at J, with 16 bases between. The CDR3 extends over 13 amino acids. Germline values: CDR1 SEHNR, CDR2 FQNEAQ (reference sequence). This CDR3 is CASSPRTEGKQFF. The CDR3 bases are TGTGCCAGCAGCCCAAGGACAGAGGGAAAGCAGTTCTTC.

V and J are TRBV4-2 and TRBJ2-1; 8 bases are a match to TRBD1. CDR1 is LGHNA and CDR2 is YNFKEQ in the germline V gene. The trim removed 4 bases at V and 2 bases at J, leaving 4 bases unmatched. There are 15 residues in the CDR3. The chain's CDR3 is CASSLRTGPYNEQFF. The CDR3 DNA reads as TGTGCCAGCAGCCTTCGGACAGGGCCCTACAATGAGCAGTTCTTC.

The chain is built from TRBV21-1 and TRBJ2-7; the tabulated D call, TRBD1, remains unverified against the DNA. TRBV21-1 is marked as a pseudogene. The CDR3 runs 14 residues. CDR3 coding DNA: TGTGCCAGCAGCAAACGCCAGGGACAATACGAGCAGTACTTC. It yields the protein CASSKRQGQYEQYF.

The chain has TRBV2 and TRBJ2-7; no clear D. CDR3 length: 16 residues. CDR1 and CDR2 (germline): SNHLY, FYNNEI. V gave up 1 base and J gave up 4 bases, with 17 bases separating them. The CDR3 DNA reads TGTGCCAGCAGTGAAGAAGGTGTCAGCGTTGGGTACGAGCAGTACTTC. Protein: CASSEEGVSVGYEQYF. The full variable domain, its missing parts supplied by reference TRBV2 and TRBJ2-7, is EPEVTQTPSHQVTQMGQEVILRCVPISNHLYFYWYRQILGQKVEFLVSFYNNEISEKSEIFDDQFSVERPDGSNFTLKIRSTKLEDSAMYFCASSEEGVSVGYEQYFGPGTRLTVT.

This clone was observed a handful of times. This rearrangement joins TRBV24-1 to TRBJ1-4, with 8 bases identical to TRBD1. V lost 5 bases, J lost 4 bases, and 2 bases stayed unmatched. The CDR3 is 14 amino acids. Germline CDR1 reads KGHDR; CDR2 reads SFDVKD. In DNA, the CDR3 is TGTGCCACCAGTGCGGGGACAGGTAATGAAAAACTGTTTTTT. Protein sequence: CATSAGTGNEKLFF.

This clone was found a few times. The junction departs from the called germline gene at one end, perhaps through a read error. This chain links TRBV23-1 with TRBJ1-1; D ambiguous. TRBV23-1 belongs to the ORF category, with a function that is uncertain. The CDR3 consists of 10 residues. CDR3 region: CASSQLGTAF. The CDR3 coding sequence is TGCGCCAGCAGTCAATTGGGCACAGCTTTT.

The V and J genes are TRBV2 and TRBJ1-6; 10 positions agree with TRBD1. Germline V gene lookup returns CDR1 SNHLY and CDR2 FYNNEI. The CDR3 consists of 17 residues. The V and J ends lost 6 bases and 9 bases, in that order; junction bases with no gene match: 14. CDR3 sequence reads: CASRELTPGQGLSPLHF. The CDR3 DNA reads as TGTGCCAGCAGGGAACTTACACCGGGACAGGGGCTTTCACCCCTCCACTTT.

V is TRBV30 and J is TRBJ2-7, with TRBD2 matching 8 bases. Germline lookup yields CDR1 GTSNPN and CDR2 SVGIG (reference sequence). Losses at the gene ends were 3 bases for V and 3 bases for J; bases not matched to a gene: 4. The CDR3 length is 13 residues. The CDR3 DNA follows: TGTGCCTGGAGAACGGCGGGAGGCTACGAGCAGTACTTC. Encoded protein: CAWRTAGGYEQYF.

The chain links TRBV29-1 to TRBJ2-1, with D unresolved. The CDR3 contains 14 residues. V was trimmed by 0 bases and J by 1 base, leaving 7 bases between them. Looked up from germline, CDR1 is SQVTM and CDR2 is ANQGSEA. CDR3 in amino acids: CSVEEGRSYNEQFF. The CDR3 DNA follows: TGCAGCGTTGAAGAGGGCCGGTCCTACAATGAGCAGTTCTTC.

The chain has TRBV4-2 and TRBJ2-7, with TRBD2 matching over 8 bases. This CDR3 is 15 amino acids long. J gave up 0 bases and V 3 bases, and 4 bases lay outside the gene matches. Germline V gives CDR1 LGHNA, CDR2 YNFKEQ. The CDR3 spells CASSHLSGTSYEQYF. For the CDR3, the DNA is TGTGCCAGCAGCCACCTTAGCGGGACCTCCTACGAGCAGTACTTC.

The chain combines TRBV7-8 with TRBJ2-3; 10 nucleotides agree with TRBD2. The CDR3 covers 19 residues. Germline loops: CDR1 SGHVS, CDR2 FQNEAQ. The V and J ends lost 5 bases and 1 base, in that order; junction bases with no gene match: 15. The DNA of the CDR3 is TGTGCCAGCAGCCCAGGTCCTAGCGGGAGAGGACCTCGCACAGATACGCAGTATTTT. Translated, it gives CASSPGPSGRGPRTDTQYF.

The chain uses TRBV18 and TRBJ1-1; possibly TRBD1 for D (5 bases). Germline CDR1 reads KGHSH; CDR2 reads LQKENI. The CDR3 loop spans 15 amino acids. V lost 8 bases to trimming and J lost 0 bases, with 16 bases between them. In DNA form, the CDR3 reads TGTGCCAGCACGACAGAGAACTTCATGAACACTGAAGCTTTCTTT. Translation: CASTTENFMNTEAFF.

The CDR3 is CASSSGVGFQETQYF. The CDR3 bases are TGTGCCAGCAGCTCCGGGGTAGGGTTCCAAGAGACCCAGTACTTC. This chain uses TRBV9 with TRBJ2-5; D is possibly TRBD2 (5 bases). From germline, CDR1 is SGDLS and CDR2 YYNGEE. This CDR3 contains 15 residues. The V and J ends lost 4 bases and 1 base respectively, with 14 bases between them.

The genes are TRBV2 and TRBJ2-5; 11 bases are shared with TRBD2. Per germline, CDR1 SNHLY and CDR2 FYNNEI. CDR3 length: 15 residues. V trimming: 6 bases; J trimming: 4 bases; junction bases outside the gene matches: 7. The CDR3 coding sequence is TGTGCCAGCAGGCAACTAGCGGGAGCACCAGAGACCCAGTACTTC. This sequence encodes CASRQLAGAPETQYF.